One sample yielded the 27 T cell receptor beta chains listed below, sequenced in a study of T-cell reconstitution after alpha-beta-depleted transplantation in children (dated by TCRdb to the mid-2010s). The library was obtained by PCR. These reads were obtained on an Illumina HiSeq 2500. Molecular barcoding was employed in the preparation of TCR libraries, with unique molecular identifiers being used to normalize TCRbeta repertoire quantification. In TCRdb, the public reads were trimmed at Q25 with fastp and aligned with MiXCR, with productive beta chains retained. Rows matching on CDR3 protein sequence are summarized as one entry with the most common DNA and genes. The sample includes hundreds of thousands of distinct CDR3 sequences, with around 13% observed a single time. The ten most abundant clones make up roughly 0.84% of the sample. Reading the label with the study, this specimen's treatment or condition is: allogeneic hematopoietic cell transplantation with graft depleted of TCRalphabeta T cells and CD19 B cells.

This material consisted of PBMCs, taken before TCRalphabeta/CD19-depleted stem cell transplant. All receptors derive from a girl aged 2 to 9 with congenital amegakaryocytic thrombocytopenia, due to receive a stem cell transplant.

This clonotype was seen repeatedly, ten times or more. The J gene is TRBJ2-3, the V gene TRBV7-9; D is undetermined. The CDR3 totals 14 residues. Deletions cut 5 bases from V and 4 bases from J, with 13 bases between. Germline CDR1 SEHNR, CDR2 FQNEAQ (reference sequence). CDR3 protein: CASSLRTYADTQYF. The CDR3 region has the DNA TGTGCCAGCAGCCTACGTACATACGCAGATACGCAGTATTTT.

This clonotype was counted only a few times. CDR3 region: CASSLAGRDPYNEQFF. The CDR3 region has the DNA TGTGCCAGCAGCTTAGCCGGGAGAGATCCCTACAATGAGCAGTTCTTC. The chain joins TRBV7-9 to TRBJ2-1, with a possible D match to TRBD2 (6 bases). The CDR3 loop spans 16 amino acids. Per germline, CDR1 SEHNR and CDR2 FQNEAQ (reference sequence). V was clipped by 0 bases and J by 2 bases, with 11 bases between them.

This clonotype has a handful of counts. This sequence joins TRBV2 and TRBJ2-3; 8 nucleotides align to TRBD1. The CDR3 length is 15 residues. V dropped 4 bases and J dropped 3; count of bases not matched to a gene: 6. Germline-derived CDR1 and CDR2 are SNHLY and FYNNEI. The DNA for the CDR3 is TGTGCCAGCAGTGGACCCCAGGGGGCTACAGATACGCAGTATTTT. Translated, it gives CASSGPQGATDTQYF.

The V call is TRBV11-2, the J call TRBJ2-1; D is perhaps TRBD2 (6 bases). In germline, CDR1 is SGHAT, CDR2 FQNNGV. The CDR3 sequence is 16 residues long. Trimming left V 5 bases short and J 9 bases short, with 23 bases between. The CDR3 loop reads CASSPNQPGSGSEQFF. Here the CDR3 DNA reads TGTGCCAGCAGCCCCAACCAGCCCGGGAGTGGGTCTGAGCAGTTCTTC.

This clonotype was detected a few times. The chain joins TRBV29-1 to TRBJ2-5; the D is unclear. Per germline, CDR1 SQVTM and CDR2 ANQGSEA. The CDR3 extends over 11 amino acids. V lost 7 bases to trimming and J lost 2 bases, with 8 bases between them. The CDR3 is CSGAHQETQYF. In DNA, the CDR3 is TGCAGCGGCGCTCATCAAGAGACCCAGTACTTC.

This clonotype was seen at least ten times. This chain uses TRBV25-1 with TRBJ2-1; TRBD2 might be the D (5 bases). Germline lookup yields CDR1 MGHDK and CDR2 SYGVNS. CDR3 length: 16 residues. The germline V and J ends were trimmed by 4 bases and 0 bases, with 13 bases remaining between them. CDR3 protein: CASSAARGSSYNEQFF. In DNA, the CDR3 is TGTGCCAGCAGTGCTGCTCGGGGTAGCTCCTACAATGAGCAGTTCTTC.

A few counts support this clonotype. The chain recombines TRBV28 with TRBJ2-1, with 8 bases aligning to TRBD2. CDR1 is MDHEN and CDR2 is SYDVKM in the germline V gene. This CDR3 is built from 15 residues. J gave up 6 bases and V 3 bases, and 7 bases lay outside the gene matches. The CDR3 loop reads CASSLREAPSNEQFF. In DNA, the CDR3 is TGTGCCAGCAGTTTGCGGGAGGCTCCGTCCAATGAGCAGTTCTTC.

In this sample, this clonotype turned up many times. This chain links TRBV29-1 with TRBJ2-1; the D gene is possibly TRBD2 (6 bases). Germline V gene sequence: CDR1 SQVTM, CDR2 ANQGSEA. This CDR3 is built from 16 residues. Deletions cut 4 bases from V and 4 bases from J, with 20 bases between. The CDR3 here is CSVVGTHLRPYNEQFF. The CDR3 coding sequence is TGCAGCGTTGTGGGGACTCACCTCCGCCCATACAATGAGCAGTTCTTC.

V is TRBV5-5 and J is TRBJ2-7; no reliable D call. V was clipped by 0 bases and J by 2 bases, with 12 bases between them. This CDR3 spans 15 amino acids. Germline CDR1 reads SGHKS; CDR2 reads YYEKEE (reference sequence). The CDR3 sequence is CASSLAWQRAYEQYF. Written as DNA, the CDR3 is TGTGCCAGCAGCTTGGCCTGGCAGAGAGCCTACGAGCAGTACTTC.

This clonotype was found many times. The chain employs TRBV27 and TRBJ1-2; tentative D call: TRBD1 (5 bases). V was shortened by 5 bases and J by 8 bases, with 24 bases between the two germline ends. The germline gives CDR1 MNHEY, CDR2 SMNVEV (reference sequence). The CDR3 contains 16 residues. The CDR3 region is CASSPTSGPRTYGYTF. The CDR3 DNA is TGTGCCAGCAGTCCTACGTCGGGACCGCGAACGTACGGCTACACCTTC.

This clonotype was recorded many times. The rearrangement joins TRBV6-6 to TRBJ2-1; unclear D gene. The V gene lost 8 bases and the J gene lost 7 bases, with 12 bases spanning the gap. CDR3 size: 12 residues. The V gene's germline CDR1 is MNHNY and CDR2 SVGAGI (reference sequence). The CDR3 DNA reads as TGTGCCAGCCCCTCCCCTCGTAATGAGCAGTTCTTC. It translates to CASPSPRNEQFF.

The V call is TRBV24-1, the J call TRBJ2-1; 8 bases align to TRBD1. Germline values: CDR1 KGHDR, CDR2 SFDVKD. There are 17 residues in the CDR3. V shed 3 bases and J 10 bases; nucleotides not matched to a gene: 16. For the CDR3, the DNA is TGTGCCACCAGTGATCCGATGACAGGGGCCGGGGTGAGGGAGCAGTTCTTC. It translates to CATSDPMTGAGVREQFF.

This clonotype was picked up a small number of times. The V and J genes are TRBV20-1 and TRBJ2-5; 9 nucleotides match TRBD1. V gave up 8 bases and J gave up 3 bases; unmatched junction bases: 10. The germline CDR1 and CDR2 sequences are DFQATT and SNEGSKA (reference sequence). CDR3 length: 14 residues. This chain's CDR3 is CSPPRRDREETQYF. In DNA form, the CDR3 reads TGCAGTCCCCCCCGGCGGGACAGGGAAGAGACCCAGTACTTC.

This clonotype was observed many times. The chain employs TRBV20-1 and TRBJ2-5; a weak D match, TRBD2 (6 bases). The CDR3 has 14 amino acids. Looked up from germline, CDR1 is DFQATT and CDR2 is SNEGSKA (reference sequence). Between the trimmed V and J ends, which lost 5 bases and 2 bases, there was a span of 15 bases. CDR3 in DNA: TGCAGTGCTTACGGGACTCACGGACAAGAGACCCAGTACTTC. Translation gives CSAYGTHGQETQYF.

This clonotype was detected only a few times. The V call is TRBV7-6, the J call TRBJ2-3; perhaps TRBD1 as D (7 bases). The germline V and J ends were trimmed by 4 bases and 2 bases, with 13 bases remaining between them. Per germline, CDR1 SGHVS and CDR2 FNYEAQ. The CDR3 spans 15 residues. In DNA form, the CDR3 reads TGTGCCAGCAGCTGGAGGGGGCGGAACACAGATACGCAGTATTTT. This sequence encodes CASSWRGRNTDTQYF.

This clonotype was seen at least ten times. The rearrangement joins TRBV11-2 to TRBJ2-1; D remains unclear. This CDR3 has 13 amino acids. The germline gives CDR1 SGHAT, CDR2 FQNNGV. Trimming shortened V by 5 bases and J by 9 bases, and 14 bases separated the two germline ends. CDR3 coding DNA: TGTGCCAGCAGCCCAGAAACCGGCGGTGAGCAGTTCTTC. Residues: CASSPETGGEQFF. The entire variable domain, with the rest obtained from reference TRBV11-2 and TRBJ2-1, is as follows: EAGVAQSPRYKIIEKRQSVAFWCNPISGHATLYWYQQILGQGPKLLIQFQNNGVVDDSQLPKDRFSAERLKGVDSTLKIQPAKLEDSAVYLCASSPETGGEQFFGPGTRLTVL.

The V and J genes are TRBV20-1 and TRBJ1-2; a weak D match, TRBD1 (5 bases). The length of the CDR3 is 13 residues. V lost 7 bases to trimming and J lost 2 bases, with 14 bases between them. The germline V gene encodes CDR1 DFQATT and CDR2 SNEGSKA (reference sequence). The CDR3 region is CSVIPGTNYGYTF. In nucleotides, the CDR3 is TGCAGTGTGATACCCGGGACGAACTATGGCTACACCTTC.

This chain joins TRBV29-1 and TRBJ2-3; D remains unclear. The CDR3 is made up of 12 amino acids. In germline, CDR1 is SQVTM, CDR2 ANQGSEA. Trimming pared 2 bases from V and 4 bases from J, leaving 7 bases between. The DNA for the CDR3 is TGCAGCGTTGAAAGGAACGCAGATACGCAGTATTTT. Its protein is CSVERNADTQYF.

Only a few counts were recorded for this clonotype. DNA for the CDR3: TGCGCCAGCAGCTGGGGACTAGCGGGAGTAAGTAATGAGCAGTTCTTC. It translates to CASSWGLAGVSNEQFF. The chain employs TRBV5-1 and TRBJ2-1; 14 nucleotides line up with TRBD2. CDR3 length equals 16 residues. The germline V gene encodes CDR1 SGHRS and CDR2 YFSETQ. V was pared by 3 bases and J by 7 bases, with 6 bases of the junction left unmatched.

This clonotype was counted a few times. The chain is built from TRBV11-2 and TRBJ2-1, with 10 bases aligning to TRBD2. Germline CDR1 is SGHAT and CDR2 is FQNNGV. The CDR3 contains 17 residues. Trimming at V came to 2 bases and at J to 8 bases, leaving 12 bases not matched to a gene. The CDR3 here is CASSLRGAGGPVDEQFF. Here the CDR3 DNA reads TGTGCCAGCAGCTTAAGGGGAGCGGGAGGGCCCGTCGATGAGCAGTTCTTC.

About this clonotype: A read error may be the cause here, since a much bigger clone is one base away. The chain employs TRBV5-1 and TRBJ2-7; either TRBD1 or TRBD2 may fit D (5 bases each). Looked up from germline, CDR1 is SGHRS and CDR2 is YFSETQ. This CDR3 spans 12 amino acids. The CDR3 reads CTSSRWGIEQYF. CDR3 coding DNA: TGCACCAGCAGTCGTTGGGGGATCGAGCAGTACTTC. The complete variable domain, with remaining parts taken from reference TRBV5-1 and TRBJ2-7, reads KAGVTQTPRYLIKTRGQQVTLSCSPISGHRSVSWYQQTPGQGLQFLFEYFSETQRNKGNFPGRFSGRQFSNSRSEMNVSTLELGDSALYLCTSSRWGIEQYFGPGTRLTVT.

The sample holds many counts of this clonotype. This chain uses TRBV2 with TRBJ2-7; D is unclear. CDR1 and CDR2 (germline): SNHLY, FYNNEI. The CDR3 consists of 14 residues. Trimming took 3 bases from V and 3 from J, leaving 12 bases between them. The CDR3 region is CASSEVGRSYEQYF. The DNA for the CDR3 is TGTGCCAGCAGTGAGGTAGGACGGAGCTACGAGCAGTACTTC.

This chain joins TRBV7-2 and TRBJ2-7; 8 nucleotides match TRBD2. CDR3 length: 14 residues. Per germline, CDR1 SGHTA and CDR2 FQGNSA. V lost 1 base and J lost 5; bases outside the gene matches: 4. This chain's CDR3 is CASSLVPGGNEQYF. Written as DNA, the CDR3 is TGTGCCAGCAGCTTAGTACCGGGAGGGAACGAGCAGTACTTC.

J is TRBJ2-3 and V is TRBV4-1; 11 positions agree with TRBD2. Germline V gives CDR1 MGHRA, CDR2 YSYEKL. CDR3 size: 18 residues. V was clipped by 1 base and J by 0 bases; unmatched bases: 6. CDR3 in amino acids: CASSQVVTSGKSTDTQYF. The CDR3 DNA reads as TGCGCCAGCAGCCAAGTTGTGACTAGCGGGAAAAGCACAGATACGCAGTATTTT.

This clonotype came up a few times. The CDR3 spells CASLAGGQETQYF. CDR3 nucleotides: TGTGCCAGTCTAGCGGGGGGCCAAGAGACCCAGTACTTC. The chain is built from TRBV6-1 and TRBJ2-5; 11 positions match TRBD2. The CDR3 runs 13 residues. The V and J ends lost 9 bases and 1 base, in that order; junction bases with no gene match: 1. CDR1 and CDR2 from the germline V gene are MNHNS and SASEGT.

A remark on this clonotype: A single base separates this from a much larger clone, so it may be a read error. The chain uses TRBV12-3 or TRBV12-4 and TRBJ2-1; D is uncertain. The CDR3 extends over 12 amino acids. CDR3: CACSPMVDEQFF. CDR3 sequence (DNA): TGTGCCTGCAGCCCCATGGTAGATGAGCAGTTCTTC.

The J gene is TRBJ2-7, the V gene TRBV6-5; D ambiguous. The CDR3 has 13 amino acids. V lost 0 bases and J 4 bases, leaving 7 bases between the germline ends. Germline CDR1 is MNHEY and CDR2 is SVGAGI. In DNA form, the CDR3 reads TGTGCCAGCAGTTACTCGAAGTCATACGAGCAGTACTTC. Translated: CASSYSKSYEQYF.